This T cell receptor (beta chain) comes out of a study of human T cells and chemical hapten exposure. Time point: healthy volunteer bleed at 2 weeks. Unfractionated whole blood yielded total RNA. There are many counts of this clonotype. TCRdb ran MiXCR on the RACE reads and lists one entry per CDR3 protein. The sample has about 50,000 distinct CDR3 sequences, 4.3% seen once. Trimming at V came to 0 bases and at J to 3 bases, leaving 12 bases not matched to a gene. The CDR3 consists of 17 residues. Germline CDR1 reads SGHRS; CDR2 reads YFSETQ. The chain recombines TRBV5-1 with TRBJ2-7, with 7 bases identical to TRBD1. The sequenced sample was whole blood. The sequence was collected from a female donor in good health. Some clones in this sample may be carry-over from other donors' samples. Here the CDR3 DNA reads TGCGCCAGCAGCTTGGGTGGTTCGGGACAGAAGATCTACGAGCAGTACTTC. It yields the protein CASSLGGSGQKIYEQYF.